The T cell receptor beta chain described here comes from a study of shared clonotypes between healthy human individuals (dated by TCRdb to about 2020). For context, the study as a whole: A few men and a couple of women, aged 18 to 49 years, made up the cohort. To estimate repertoire size and how much clonotypes are shared between individuals, the study performed deep sequencing of blood TCR repertoires from about five healthy adults. To increase sequencing depth and limit assay-specific biases, TCR repertoire library preparation and sequencing were carried out by different laboratories using diverse techniques. Leukapheresis yielded between about 0.94 and 8.9 billion PBMCs per donor.

The investigation overall reported the following: Sampling was restricted to blood, and TCR repertoires in tissue are likely to differ from TCR repertoires in blood. Pairwise subsampling led to the expectation that sequencing depth would affect the degree of clonotype sharing among donors. Because the study included a small number of donors, the genetic and exposure-history diversity represented was limited.

The donors were healthy, HIV-negative adults who had no recently reported acute infections or vaccinations. All donors were Caucasian adults living in Nashville, Tennessee, USA. In the unsorted samples, approximately 85 million PBMCs were counted, and genomic DNA was extracted using the QIAamp DNA Blood Mini kit. Blood was collected by leukapheresis, and PBMCs were isolated by Ficoll-Histopaque density gradient centrifugation and then cryopreserved in liquid nitrogen vapor phase. Details on this clone: It lacks a known antigen. Base qualities were left out, and no much larger clone turns up one base away.

TCR CDR3 regions were amplified from genomic DNA by multiplex PCR using the deep immunoSEQ assay. For each cell subset, the extracted genomic DNA was distributed evenly across all wells of several immunoSEQ 96-well plates, and each plate served as one replicate. For unsorted PBMC, each replicate PCR was loaded with 300 ng genomic DNA, equivalent to about 30,000 T cell genomes. Unsorted PBMC genomic DNA was sequenced across ten immunoSEQ deep assay plates. Purified libraries were quantified with a Qubit 3.0 fluorometer, sized on a Bioanalyzer 2100, and re-quantified with the KAPA Library Quantification kit. Every immunoSEQ 96-well plate was sequenced on a dedicated single-read 150-cycle Illumina NextSeq 550 flow cell. Turning to the authors' computational methods: Because the immunoSEQ output included only junctional sequences and no quality scores, the filtering could not be the same as the filtering used for full-length reads. Sequences were annotated with PyIR, a Python wrapper for IgBLAST v1.9, and V/J genes and CDR3 were assigned using IMGT germline references. Any read was removed if the V/J assignment was weak (E-value above 1e-6), the CDR3 was missing, or the read contained stop codons, out-of-frame junctions, or ambiguous translated residues. V3J clonotypes were defined as sequences sharing an identical inferred V gene, J gene, and CDR3 amino acid sequence. The percentage overlap between two repertoires was calculated by dividing the number of shared unique clonotypes by the size of the smaller repertoire. Three approaches were used to assess repertoire richness: RTK rarefaction, the Chao1 estimator, and Recon v2.1 estimates of unobserved clonotypes. As stored in TCRdb, this immuneACCESS dataset retains in-frame rearrangements with V and J assigned. A fraction of the clones does not appear; measured against another copy, unresolved V genes explain less than half of the discrepancy, and the remainder lacks a known reason. The V and J calls and clone size are taken from that table; D and trimming were inferred from the DNA. Here the sample has about 600,000 clones; around 77% occur a single time. The ten largest clones add up to about 12% of the sample.

The CDR3 contains 13 residues, cysteine and phenylalanine counted. Only CDR3 DNA is held: 39 bases, read in frame from base 1. V was cut back by 6 bases and J by 6 bases, leaving a gap of 15 bases between them. CDR1 and CDR2 are read off the germline V gene as SNHLY and FYNNEI. In this chain, TRBV2 is recombined with TRBJ2-7; tentative D gene TRBD1, with 6 bases matching. The source of this sequence is a woman aged 40 to 50 in good health. Some clones in this sample may be carry-over from other donors' samples. The specimen was PBMCs. The DNA is as follows: TGTGCCAGCAGGGGACACCCCCCTAGCGAGCAGTACTTC. This encodes CASRGHPPSEQYF. Joined to the reference TRBV2 and TRBJ2-7 proteins, this CDR3 gives the full variable domain: EPEVTQTPSHQVTQMGQEVILRCVPISNHLYFYWYRQILGQKVEFLVSFYNNEISEKSEIFDDQFSVERPDGSNFTLKIRSTKLEDSAMYFCASRGHPPSEQYFGPGTRLTVT.